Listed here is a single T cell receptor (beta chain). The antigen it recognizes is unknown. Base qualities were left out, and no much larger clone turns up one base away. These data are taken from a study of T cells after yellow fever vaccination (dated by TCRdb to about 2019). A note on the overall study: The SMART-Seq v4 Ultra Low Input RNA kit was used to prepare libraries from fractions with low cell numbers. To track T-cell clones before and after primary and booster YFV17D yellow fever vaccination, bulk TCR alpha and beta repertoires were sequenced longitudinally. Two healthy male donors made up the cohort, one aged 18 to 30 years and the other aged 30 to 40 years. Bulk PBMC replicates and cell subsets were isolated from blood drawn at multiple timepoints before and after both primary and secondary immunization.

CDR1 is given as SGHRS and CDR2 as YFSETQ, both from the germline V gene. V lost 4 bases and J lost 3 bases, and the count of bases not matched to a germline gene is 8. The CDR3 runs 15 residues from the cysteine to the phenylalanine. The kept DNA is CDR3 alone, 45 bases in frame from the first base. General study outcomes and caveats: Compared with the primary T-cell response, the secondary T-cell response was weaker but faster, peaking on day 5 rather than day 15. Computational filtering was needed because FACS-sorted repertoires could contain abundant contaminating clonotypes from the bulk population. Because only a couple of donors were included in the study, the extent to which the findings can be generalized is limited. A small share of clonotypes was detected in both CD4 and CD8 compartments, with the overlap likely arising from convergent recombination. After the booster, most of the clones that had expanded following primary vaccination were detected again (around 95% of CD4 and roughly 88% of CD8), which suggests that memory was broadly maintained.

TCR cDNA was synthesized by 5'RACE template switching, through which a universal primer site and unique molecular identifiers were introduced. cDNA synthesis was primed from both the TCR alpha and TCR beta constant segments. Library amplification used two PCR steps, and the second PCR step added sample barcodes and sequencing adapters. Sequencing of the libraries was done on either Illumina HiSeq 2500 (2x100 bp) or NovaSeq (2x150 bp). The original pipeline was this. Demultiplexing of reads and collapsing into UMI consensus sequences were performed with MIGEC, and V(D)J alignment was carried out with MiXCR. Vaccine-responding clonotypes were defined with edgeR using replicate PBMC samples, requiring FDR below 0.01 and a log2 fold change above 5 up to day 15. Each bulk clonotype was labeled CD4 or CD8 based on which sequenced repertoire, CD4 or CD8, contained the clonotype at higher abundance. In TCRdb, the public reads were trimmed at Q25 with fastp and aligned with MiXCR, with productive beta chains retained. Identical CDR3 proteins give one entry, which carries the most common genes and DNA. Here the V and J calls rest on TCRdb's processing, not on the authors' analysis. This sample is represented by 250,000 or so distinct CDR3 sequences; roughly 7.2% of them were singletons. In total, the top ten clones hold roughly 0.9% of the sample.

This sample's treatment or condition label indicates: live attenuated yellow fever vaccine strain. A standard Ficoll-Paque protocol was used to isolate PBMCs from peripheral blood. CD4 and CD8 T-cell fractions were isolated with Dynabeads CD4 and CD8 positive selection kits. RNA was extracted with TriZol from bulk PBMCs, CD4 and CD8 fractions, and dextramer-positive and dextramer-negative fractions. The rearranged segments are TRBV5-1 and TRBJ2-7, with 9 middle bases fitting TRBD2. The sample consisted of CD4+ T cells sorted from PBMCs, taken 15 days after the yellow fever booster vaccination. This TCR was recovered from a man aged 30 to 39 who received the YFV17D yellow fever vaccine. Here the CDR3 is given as CASSPSSGINYEQYF. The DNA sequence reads TGCGCCAGCAGCCCATCTAGCGGGATCAACTACGAGCAGTACTTC.